This T cell receptor (beta chain) was observed in a study of vaccination and CD4 T cells after COVID-19. Study as a whole: Subjects got two shots of BNT162b2 or mRNA-1273 vaccine.

This sample's treatment: roughly 10-day PBMC culture with coronavirus spike peptide pools or control peptides (ViraFEST assay). As regards this clonotype: As yet, its antigen is unknown.

The Oncomine TCR Beta short-read assay sequenced DNA from cultured CD4+ T cells. Each CDR3 protein is one row after TCRdb ran MiXCR on the PCR reads. Found here are approximately 26,000 distinct CDR3 sequences, around 65% of them singletons; the top ten hold about 5%. The source material was CD4+ T cells from blood, cultured in vitro. The origin of this receptor is a human donor who had recovered from COVID-19.

The CDR3 DNA is TGTGCCAGCAGGCCAGTGGGAGACTATGGCTACACCTTC. Amino acids: CASRPVGDYGYTF. J is TRBJ1-2 and V is TRBV6-2 or TRBV6-3; D gene ambiguous. Per the germline V gene, CDR1 is MNHEY and CDR2 is SVGEGT. The CDR3 extends over 13 amino acids. With 6 bases removed from V and 3 bases from J, the gap between germline ends came to 11 bases.